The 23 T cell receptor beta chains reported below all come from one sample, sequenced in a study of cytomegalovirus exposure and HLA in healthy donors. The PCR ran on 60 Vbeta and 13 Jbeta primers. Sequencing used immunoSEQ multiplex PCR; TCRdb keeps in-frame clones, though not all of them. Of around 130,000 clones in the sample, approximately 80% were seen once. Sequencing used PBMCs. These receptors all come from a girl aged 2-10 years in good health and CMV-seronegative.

The CDR3 DNA sequence: TGTGCCAGCAACAGGGGTCGAGAGACCCAGTACTTC. Protein sequence: CASNRGRETQYF. The chain uses TRBV9 and TRBJ2-5; 7 positions match TRBD1. The CDR3 length is 12 residues. Germline CDR1 is SGDLS and CDR2 is YYNGEE. V lost 6 bases to trimming and J lost 4 bases; unmatched junction nucleotides: 3.

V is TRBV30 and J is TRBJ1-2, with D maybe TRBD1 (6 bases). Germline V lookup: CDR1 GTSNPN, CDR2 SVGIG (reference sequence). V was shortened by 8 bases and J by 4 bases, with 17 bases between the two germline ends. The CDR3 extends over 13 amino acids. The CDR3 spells CAKGESRSYGYTF. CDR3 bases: TGTGCCAAGGGGGAAAGCAGGAGCTATGGCTACACCTTC.

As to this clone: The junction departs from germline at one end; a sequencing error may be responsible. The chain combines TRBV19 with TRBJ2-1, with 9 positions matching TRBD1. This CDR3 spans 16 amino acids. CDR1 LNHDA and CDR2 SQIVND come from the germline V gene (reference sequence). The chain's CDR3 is CASSPTGTGNYNEQLF. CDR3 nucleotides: TGTGCCAGTAGCCCGACCGGGACAGGGAACTACAATGAGCAGCTCTTC.

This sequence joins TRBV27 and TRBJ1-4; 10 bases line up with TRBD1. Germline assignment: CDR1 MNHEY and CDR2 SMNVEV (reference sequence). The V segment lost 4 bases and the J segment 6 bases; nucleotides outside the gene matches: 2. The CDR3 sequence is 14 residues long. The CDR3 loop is CASSSGQGYEKLFF. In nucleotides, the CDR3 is TGTGCCAGCAGTTCGGGACAGGGGTATGAAAAACTGTTTTTT.

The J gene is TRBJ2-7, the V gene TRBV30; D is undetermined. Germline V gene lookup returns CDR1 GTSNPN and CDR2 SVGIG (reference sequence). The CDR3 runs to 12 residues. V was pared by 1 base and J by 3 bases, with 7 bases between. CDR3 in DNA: TGTGCCTGGAGTGGGTCAGACTACGAGCAGTACTTC. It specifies CAWSGSDYEQYF. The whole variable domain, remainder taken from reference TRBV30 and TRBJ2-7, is SQTIHQWPATLVQPVGSPLSLECTVEGTSNPNLYWYRQAAGRGLQLLFYSVGIGQISSEVPQNLSASRPQDRQFILSSKKLLLSDSGFYLCAWSGSDYEQYFGPGTRLTVT.

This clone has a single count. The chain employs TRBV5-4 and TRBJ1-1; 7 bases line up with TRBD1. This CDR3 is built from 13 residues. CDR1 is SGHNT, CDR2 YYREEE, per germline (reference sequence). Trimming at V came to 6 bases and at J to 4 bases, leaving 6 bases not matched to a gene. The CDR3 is CASTRGTATEAFF. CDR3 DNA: TGTGCCAGCACCCGAGGGACAGCCACTGAAGCTTTCTTT.

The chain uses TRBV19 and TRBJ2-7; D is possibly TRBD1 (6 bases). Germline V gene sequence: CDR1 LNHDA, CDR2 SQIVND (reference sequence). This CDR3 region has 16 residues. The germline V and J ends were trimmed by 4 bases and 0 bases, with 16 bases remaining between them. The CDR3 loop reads CASSRAGQTSSYEQYF. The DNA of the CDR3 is TGTGCCAGTAGTAGAGCAGGACAGACGAGCTCCTACGAGCAGTACTTC.

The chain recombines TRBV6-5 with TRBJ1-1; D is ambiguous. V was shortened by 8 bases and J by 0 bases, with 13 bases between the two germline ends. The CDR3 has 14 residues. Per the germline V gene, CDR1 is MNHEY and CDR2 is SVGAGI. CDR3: CASGQRTMNTEAFF. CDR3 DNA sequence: TGTGCCAGCGGGCAGCGGACTATGAACACTGAAGCTTTCTTT.

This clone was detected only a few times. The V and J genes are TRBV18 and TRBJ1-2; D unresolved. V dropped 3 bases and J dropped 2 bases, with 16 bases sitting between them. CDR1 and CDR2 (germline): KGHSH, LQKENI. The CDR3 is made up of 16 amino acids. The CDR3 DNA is TGTGCCAGCTCACCCAAACCGGGAACGGTGAACTATGGCTACACCTTC. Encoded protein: CASSPKPGTVNYGYTF.

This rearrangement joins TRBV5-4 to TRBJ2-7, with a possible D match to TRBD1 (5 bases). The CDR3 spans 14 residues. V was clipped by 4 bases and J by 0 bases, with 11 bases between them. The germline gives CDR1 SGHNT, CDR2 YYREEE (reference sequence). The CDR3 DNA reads TGTGCCAGCAGCATAAGGGGTAGCTCCTACGAGCAGTACTTC. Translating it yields CASSIRGSSYEQYF.

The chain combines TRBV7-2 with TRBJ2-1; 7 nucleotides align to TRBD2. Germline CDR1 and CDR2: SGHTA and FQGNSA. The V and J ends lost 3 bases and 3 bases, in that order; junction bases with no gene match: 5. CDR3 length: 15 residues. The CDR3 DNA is TGTGCCAGCAGCTTCACAGCGGGATACTACAATGAGCAGTTCTTC. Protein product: CASSFTAGYYNEQFF.

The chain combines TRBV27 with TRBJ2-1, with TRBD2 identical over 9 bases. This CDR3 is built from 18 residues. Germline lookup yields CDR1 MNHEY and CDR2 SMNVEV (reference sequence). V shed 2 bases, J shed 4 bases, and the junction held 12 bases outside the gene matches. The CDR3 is CASSLRGDEAGGYNEQFF. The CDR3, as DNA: TGTGCCAGCAGTTTAAGGGGTGACGAAGCGGGAGGTTACAATGAGCAGTTCTTC.

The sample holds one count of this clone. CDR3 DNA sequence: TGTGCCAGCAGCTTAAGGGGGCCGGGGGGTGGAGAGACCCAGTACTTC. As protein: CASSLRGPGGGETQYF. The chain joins TRBV7-3 to TRBJ2-5; the D gene is possibly TRBD2 (7 bases). The CDR3 has 16 residues. Germline V gene data show CDR1 as SGHTA and CDR2 as FQGTGA. V was trimmed by 1 base and J by 4 bases, leaving 16 bases between them.

The DNA for the CDR3 is TGTGCCAGCAGTTCCGCCGGGACAGGGGTCCACGAGCAGTACTTC. Encoded protein: CASSSAGTGVHEQYF. V is TRBV28 and J is TRBJ2-7, with TRBD1 matching over 10 bases. Trimming cost V 4 bases and J 5 bases; bases outside gene matches: 8. This CDR3 contains 15 residues. Germline lookup yields CDR1 MDHEN and CDR2 SYDVKM.

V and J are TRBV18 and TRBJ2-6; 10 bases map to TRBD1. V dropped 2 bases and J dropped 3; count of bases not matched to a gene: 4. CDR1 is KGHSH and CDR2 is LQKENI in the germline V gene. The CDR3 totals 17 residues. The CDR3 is CASSPLTGGIGANVLTF. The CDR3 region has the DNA TGTGCCAGCTCACCATTGACAGGGGGCATTGGGGCCAACGTCCTGACTTTC.

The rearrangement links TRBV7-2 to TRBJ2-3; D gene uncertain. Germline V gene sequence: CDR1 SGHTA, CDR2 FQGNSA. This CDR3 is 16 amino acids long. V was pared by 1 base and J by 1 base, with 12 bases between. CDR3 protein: CASSLVVYSRTDTQYF. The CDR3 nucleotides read TGTGCCAGCAGCTTAGTGGTCTACAGTCGCACAGATACGCAGTATTTT.

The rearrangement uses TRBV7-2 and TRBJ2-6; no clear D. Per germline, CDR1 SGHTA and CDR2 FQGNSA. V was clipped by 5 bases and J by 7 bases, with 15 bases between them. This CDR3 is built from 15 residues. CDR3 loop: CASSPASPYANVLTF. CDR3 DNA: TGTGCCAGCAGCCCAGCGAGTCCCTACGCCAACGTCCTGACTTTC.

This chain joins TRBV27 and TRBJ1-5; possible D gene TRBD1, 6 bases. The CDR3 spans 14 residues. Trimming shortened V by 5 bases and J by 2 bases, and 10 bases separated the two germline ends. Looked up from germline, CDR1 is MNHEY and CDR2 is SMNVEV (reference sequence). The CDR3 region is CASSAYRGNQPQHF. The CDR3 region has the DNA TGTGCCAGCAGTGCATACAGGGGCAATCAGCCCCAGCATTTT.

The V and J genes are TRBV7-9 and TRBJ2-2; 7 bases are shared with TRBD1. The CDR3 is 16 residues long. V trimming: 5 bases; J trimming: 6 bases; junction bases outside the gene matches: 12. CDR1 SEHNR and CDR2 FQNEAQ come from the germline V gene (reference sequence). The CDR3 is CASSLETGSRSGELFF. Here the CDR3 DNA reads TGTGCCAGCAGCCTAGAGACAGGGAGCAGGTCCGGGGAGCTGTTTTTT.

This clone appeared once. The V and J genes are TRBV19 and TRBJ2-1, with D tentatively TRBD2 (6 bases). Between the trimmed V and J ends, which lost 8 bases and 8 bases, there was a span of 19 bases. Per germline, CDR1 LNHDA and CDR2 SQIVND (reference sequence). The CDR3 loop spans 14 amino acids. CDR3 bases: TGTGCCAGTCGGACGGGAGAATCCATCTATGAGCAGTTCTTC. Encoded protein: CASRTGESIYEQFF.

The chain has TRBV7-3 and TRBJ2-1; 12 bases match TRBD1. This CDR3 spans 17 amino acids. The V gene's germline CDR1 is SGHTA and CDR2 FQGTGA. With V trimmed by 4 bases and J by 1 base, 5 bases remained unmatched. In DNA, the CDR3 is TGTGCCAGCAGCTCGAGGGACAGGGGGCATTCCTACAATGAGCAGTTCTTC. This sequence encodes CASSSRDRGHSYNEQFF. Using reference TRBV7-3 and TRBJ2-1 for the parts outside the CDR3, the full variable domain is GAGVSQTPSNKVTEKGKYVELRCDPISGHTALYWYRQSLGQGPEFLIYFQGTGAADDSGLPNDRFFAVRPEGSVSTLKIQRTERGDSAVYLCASSSRDRGHSYNEQFFGPGTRLTVL.

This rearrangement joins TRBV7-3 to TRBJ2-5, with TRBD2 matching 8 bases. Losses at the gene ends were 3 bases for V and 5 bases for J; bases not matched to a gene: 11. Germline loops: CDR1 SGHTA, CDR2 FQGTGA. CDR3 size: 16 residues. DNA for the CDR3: TGTGCCAGCAGCTTGGGGGCTGCGGGGGGAGGGGAGACCCAGTACTTC. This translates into CASSLGAAGGGETQYF.

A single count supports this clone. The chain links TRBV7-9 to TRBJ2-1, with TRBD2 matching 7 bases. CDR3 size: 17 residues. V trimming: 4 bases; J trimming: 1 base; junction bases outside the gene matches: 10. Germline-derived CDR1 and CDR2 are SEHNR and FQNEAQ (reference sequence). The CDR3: CASSSFPGLRSYNEQFF. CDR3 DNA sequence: TGTGCCAGCAGCTCATTTCCGGGACTACGATCCTACAATGAGCAGTTCTTC.